This T cell receptor (beta chain) was sequenced in a study of T cells in localized non-small cell lung cancer. Study observations and caveats: The study sequenced only one region of the tumor. As a result, intratumor heterogeneity could not be excluded and remains possible. Among blood samples, higher T cell density accompanied longer overall survival. Exceeding tumor, uninvolved adjacent lung had the highest T cell clonality.

The germline V gene has CDR1 KGHSH and CDR2 LQKENI. J was trimmed by 5 bases and V by 3 bases; bases with no gene match: 4. This CDR3 has 15 residues. Notes on this clone: Antigen: not known.

Clones were sequenced by immunoSEQ multiplex PCR, and TCRdb holds only the in-frame ones, with some missing. The sample lists about 1,500 clones, 28% seen once, with around 15% in the top ten. Samples of adjacent lung (free of atypia) were collected at least 2 cm from the tumor margin. The chain couples TRBV18 to TRBJ1-2, with 12 bases matching TRBD1. This clonotype originated in a man aged 40-75 years with stage III squamous cell lung carcinoma. The sequenced sample was normal lung tissue next to the tumor, obtained before any cancer treatment. DNA for the CDR3: TGTGCCAGCTCACCTATGGGACAGGGGGCGTATGGCTACACCTTC. Translating gives CASSPMGQGAYGYTF.